This TCR beta chain was recovered during a study of CD8+CD57+ T cells in acquired aplastic anemia (dated by TCRdb to between 2017 and 2018). About the study as a whole: DNA extracted from sorted CD4+ and CD8+ cells had a mean of roughly 3.4 ug, with a range of roughly 0.2 to 27.4 ug. CD8+CD57+ expansion was defined as a frequency above the mean frequency observed in healthy subjects. Beyond this particular receptor, the publication reports: Roughly 29 CD8+ CDR3 sequences were shared between patients and controls but appeared highly expressed in patients and within their immunodominant clones. CD8+ Simpson's diversity did not differ significantly between patients and healthy controls (P=0.060).

Genomic DNA was used as template for profiling of TCR beta VDJ combinations and CDR3 sequences. An Illumina HiSeq 2000 was the platform used for TCR repertoire sequencing. The paper's data handling went like this. Repertoires were assessed using TRBV/TRBJ rearrangement plots, CDR3 size and DJ length profiles, and Simpson's diversity index. The immunodominant clone was defined as the most abundant DNA sequence in deep sequencing data. CDR3 amino acid sequences were screened for sharing across subjects and compared with published repertoires and the VDJdb database. In TCRdb, the public reads were trimmed at Q25 with fastp and aligned with MiXCR, with productive beta chains retained. Each entry merges the rows of one CDR3 protein and shows their most common DNA and genes. The authors' filters were not applied to this entry. This sample holds approximately 300,000 distinct CDR3 sequences; about three fifths were observed only once. Roughly 1.2% of the sample is held by the ten biggest clonotypes.

The patients picked for sequencing were ones in whom flow cytometry had shown an expansion of CD8+CD57+ cells. Every patient had a diagnosis of severe acquired aplastic anemia based on International Study of Aplastic Anemia and Agranulocytosis and Camitta criteria. No therapy had been received by the patients at the time of blood sampling. In this study, sorted CD4+ and CD8+ T cells from the blood of healthy subjects and of severe aplastic anemia patients had their TCR repertoires deep-sequenced. Patients were enrolled in the USA under clinicaltrials.gov protocols 00001620, 01623167, 00001397, 00071045, 00081523 and 00961064. Ficoll-Paque density gradient centrifugation was used to isolate peripheral blood mononuclear cells. Before DNA was extracted, CD4+ and CD8+ T cells were sorted using either FACS or magnetic beads. Reading from cysteine to phenylalanine, the CDR3 counts 17 amino acids. Only the CDR3 DNA is retained, 51 bases long and in frame from the first base. Sequences SGHRS (CDR1) and YFSETQ (CDR2) are obtained from the germline V gene.

Note on this clonotype: Its antigen remains undetermined. One end of the junction fails to match germline, which may point to a read error.

The V and J segments used are TRBV5-1 and TRBJ2-3; the D segment could be TRBD2, given 7 matching bases. This receptor was obtained from a human donor with aplastic anemia. The sequencing input was sorted CD4+, CD8+, or CD8+CD57+ T cells (not recorded which) from PBMCs. Read as DNA, the sequence is TGTGCCAGCAGCTTAAGTTCCGGCGGGGGCGTCACAGATACGCAGTATTTT. Its protein is CASSLSSGGGVTDTQYF.